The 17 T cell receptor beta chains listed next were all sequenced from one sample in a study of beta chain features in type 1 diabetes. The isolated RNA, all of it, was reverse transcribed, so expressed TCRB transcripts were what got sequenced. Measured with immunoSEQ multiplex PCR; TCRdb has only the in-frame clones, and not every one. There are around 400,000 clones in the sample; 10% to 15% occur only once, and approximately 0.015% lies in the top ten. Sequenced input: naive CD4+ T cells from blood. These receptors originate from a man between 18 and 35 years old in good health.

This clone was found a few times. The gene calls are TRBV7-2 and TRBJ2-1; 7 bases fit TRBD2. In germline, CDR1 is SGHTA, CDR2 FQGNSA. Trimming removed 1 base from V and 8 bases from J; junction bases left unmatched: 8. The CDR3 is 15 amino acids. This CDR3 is CASSLVFSGGDEQFF. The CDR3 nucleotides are TGTGCCAGCAGCTTAGTTTTCTCGGGAGGAGATGAGCAGTTCTTC.

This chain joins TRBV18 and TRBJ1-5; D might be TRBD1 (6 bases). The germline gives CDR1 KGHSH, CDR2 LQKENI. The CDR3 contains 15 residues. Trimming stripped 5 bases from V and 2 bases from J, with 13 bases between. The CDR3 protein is CASSEGVRGNQPQHF. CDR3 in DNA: TGTGCCAGCTCAGAGGGGGTTAGGGGCAATCAGCCCCAGCATTTT.

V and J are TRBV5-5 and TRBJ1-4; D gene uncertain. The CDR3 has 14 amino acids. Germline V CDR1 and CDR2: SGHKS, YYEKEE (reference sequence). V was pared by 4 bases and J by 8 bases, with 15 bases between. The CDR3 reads CASSPGRRVEKLFF. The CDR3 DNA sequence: TGTGCCAGCAGCCCCGGTAGGAGGGTCGAAAAACTGTTTTTT.

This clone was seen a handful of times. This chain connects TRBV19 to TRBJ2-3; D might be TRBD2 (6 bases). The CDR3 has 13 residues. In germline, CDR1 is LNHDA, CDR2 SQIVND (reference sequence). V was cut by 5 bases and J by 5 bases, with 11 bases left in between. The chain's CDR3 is CASSPDGGDTQYF. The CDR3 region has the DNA TGTGCCAGTAGTCCAGACGGGGGAGATACGCAGTATTTT.

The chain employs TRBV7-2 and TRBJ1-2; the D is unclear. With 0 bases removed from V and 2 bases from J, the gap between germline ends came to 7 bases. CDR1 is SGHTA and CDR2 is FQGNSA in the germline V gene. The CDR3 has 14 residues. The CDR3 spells CASSLAGVNYGYTF. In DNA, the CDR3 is TGTGCCAGCAGCTTAGCAGGAGTAAACTATGGCTACACCTTC.

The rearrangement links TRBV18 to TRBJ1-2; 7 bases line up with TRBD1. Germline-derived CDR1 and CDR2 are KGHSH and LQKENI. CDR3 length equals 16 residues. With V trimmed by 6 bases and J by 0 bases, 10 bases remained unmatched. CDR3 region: CASSPGTVRTNYGYTF. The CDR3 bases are TGTGCCAGCTCCCCCGGGACAGTCCGTACTAACTATGGCTACACCTTC.

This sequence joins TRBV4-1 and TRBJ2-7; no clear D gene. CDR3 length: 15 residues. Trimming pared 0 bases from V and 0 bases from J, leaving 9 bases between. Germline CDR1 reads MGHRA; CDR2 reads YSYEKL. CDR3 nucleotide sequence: TGCGCCAGCAGCCAAGACTGGGCATCCTCCTACGAGCAGTACTTC. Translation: CASSQDWASSYEQYF.

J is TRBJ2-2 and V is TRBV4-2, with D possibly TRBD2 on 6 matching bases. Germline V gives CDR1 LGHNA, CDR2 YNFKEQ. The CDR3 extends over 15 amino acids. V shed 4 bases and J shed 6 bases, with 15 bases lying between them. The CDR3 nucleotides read TGTGCCAGCAGCCCGGAATGGAGGGCCCCCGGGGAGCTGTTTTTT. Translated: CASSPEWRAPGELFF.

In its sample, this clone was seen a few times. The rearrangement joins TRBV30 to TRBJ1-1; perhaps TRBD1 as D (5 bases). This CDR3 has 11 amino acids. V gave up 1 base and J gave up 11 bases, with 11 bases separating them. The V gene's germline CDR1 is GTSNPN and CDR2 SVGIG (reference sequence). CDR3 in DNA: TGTGCCTGGAGTGGCGGGGCGTTCGCTTTCTTT. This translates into CAWSGGAFAFF.

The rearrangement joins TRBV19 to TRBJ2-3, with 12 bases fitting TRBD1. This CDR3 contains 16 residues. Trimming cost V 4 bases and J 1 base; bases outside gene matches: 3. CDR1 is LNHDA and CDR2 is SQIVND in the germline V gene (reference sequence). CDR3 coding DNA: TGTGCCAGTAGTAGGGACAGGGGGCGACGCACAGATACGCAGTATTTT. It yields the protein CASSRDRGRRTDTQYF.

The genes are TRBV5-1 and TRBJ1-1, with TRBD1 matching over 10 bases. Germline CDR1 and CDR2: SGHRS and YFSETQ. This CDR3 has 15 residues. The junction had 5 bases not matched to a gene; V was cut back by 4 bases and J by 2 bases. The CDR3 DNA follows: TGCGCCAGCAGCCAACGGACAGGGGGAAACACTGAAGCTTTCTTT. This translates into CASSQRTGGNTEAFF.

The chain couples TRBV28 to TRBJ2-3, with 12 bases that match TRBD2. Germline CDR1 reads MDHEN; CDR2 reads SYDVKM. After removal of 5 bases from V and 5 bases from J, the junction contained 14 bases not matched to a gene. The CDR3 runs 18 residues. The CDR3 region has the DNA TGTGCCAGCAGTCTCCAACTAGCGGGAGGTTCCGATAGAGATACGCAGTATTTT. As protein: CASSLQLAGGSDRDTQYF.

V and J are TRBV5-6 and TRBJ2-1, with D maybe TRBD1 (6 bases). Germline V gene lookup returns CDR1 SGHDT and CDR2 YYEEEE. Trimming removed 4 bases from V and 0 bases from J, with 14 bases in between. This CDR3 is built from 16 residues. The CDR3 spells CASSLGGQSSYNEQFF. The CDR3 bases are TGTGCCAGCAGCCTGGGTGGACAGAGCTCCTACAATGAGCAGTTCTTC.

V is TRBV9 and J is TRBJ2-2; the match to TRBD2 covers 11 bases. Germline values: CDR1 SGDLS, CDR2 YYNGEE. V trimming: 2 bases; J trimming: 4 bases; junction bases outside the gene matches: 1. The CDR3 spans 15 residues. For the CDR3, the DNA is TGTGCCAGCAGCGTCCTAGCGGGGGGCACCGGGGAGCTGTTTTTT. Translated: CASSVLAGGTGELFF.

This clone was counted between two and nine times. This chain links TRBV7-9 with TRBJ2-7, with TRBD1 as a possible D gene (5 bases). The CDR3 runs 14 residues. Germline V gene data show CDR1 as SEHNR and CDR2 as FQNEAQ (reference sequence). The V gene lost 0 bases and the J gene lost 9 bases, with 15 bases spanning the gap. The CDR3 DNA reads TGTGCCAGCAGCTTAGCAATTATGGGGCGCGGGCAGTACTTC. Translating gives CASSLAIMGRGQYF.

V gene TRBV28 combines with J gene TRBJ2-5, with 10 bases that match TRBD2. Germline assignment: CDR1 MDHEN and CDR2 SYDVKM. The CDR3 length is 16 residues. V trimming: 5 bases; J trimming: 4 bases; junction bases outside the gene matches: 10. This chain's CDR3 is CASSTLLAGNSETQYF. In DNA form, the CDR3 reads TGTGCCAGCAGTACCTTACTAGCGGGGAACTCAGAGACCCAGTACTTC.

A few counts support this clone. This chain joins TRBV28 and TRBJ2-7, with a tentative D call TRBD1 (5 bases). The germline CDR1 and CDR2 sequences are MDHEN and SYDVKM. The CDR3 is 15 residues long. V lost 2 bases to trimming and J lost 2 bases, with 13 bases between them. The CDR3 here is CASSLDSYVPYEQYF. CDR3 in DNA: TGTGCCAGCAGTTTAGACAGTTACGTCCCCTACGAGCAGTACTTC.